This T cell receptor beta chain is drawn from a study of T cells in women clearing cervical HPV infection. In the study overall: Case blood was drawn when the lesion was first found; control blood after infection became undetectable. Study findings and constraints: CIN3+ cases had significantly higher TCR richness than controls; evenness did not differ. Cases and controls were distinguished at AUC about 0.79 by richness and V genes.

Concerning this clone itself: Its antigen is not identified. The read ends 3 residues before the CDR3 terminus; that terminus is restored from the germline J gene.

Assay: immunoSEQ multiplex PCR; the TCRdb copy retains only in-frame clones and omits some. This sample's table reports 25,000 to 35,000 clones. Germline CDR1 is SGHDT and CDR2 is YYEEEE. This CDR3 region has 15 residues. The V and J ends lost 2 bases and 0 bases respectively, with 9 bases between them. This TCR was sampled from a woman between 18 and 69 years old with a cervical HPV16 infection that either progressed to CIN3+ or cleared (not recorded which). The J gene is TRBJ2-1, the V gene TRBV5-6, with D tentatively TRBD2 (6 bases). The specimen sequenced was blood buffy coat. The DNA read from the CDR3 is TGTGCCAGCAGCTTACGGGGGACCTCCTACAATGAG. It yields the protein CASSLRGTSYNE. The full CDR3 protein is CASSLRGTSYNEQFF. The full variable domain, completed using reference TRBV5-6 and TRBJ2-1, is DAGVTQSPTHLIKTRGQQVTLRCSPKSGHDTVSWYQQALGQGPQFIFQYYEEEERQRGNFPDRFSGHQFPNYSSELNVNALLLGDSALYLCASSLRGTSYNEQFFGPGTRLTVL.